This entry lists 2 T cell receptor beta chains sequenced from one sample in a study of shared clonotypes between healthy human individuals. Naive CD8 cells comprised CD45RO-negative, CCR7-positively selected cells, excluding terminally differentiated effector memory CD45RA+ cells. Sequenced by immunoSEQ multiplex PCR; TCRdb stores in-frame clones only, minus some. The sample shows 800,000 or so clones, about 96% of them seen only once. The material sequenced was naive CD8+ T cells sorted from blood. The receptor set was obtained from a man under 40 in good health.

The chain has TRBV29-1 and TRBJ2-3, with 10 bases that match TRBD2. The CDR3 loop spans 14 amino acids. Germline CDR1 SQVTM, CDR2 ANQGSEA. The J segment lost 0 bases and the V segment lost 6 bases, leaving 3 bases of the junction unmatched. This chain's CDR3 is CSVEREGSTDTQYF. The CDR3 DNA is TGCAGCGTAGAGCGGGAGGGGAGCACAGATACGCAGTATTTT.

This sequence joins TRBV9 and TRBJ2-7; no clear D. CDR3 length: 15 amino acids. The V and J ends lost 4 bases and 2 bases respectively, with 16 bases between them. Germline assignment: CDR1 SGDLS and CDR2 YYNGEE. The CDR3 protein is CASSPEGSSTYEQYF. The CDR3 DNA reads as TGTGCCAGCAGCCCAGAAGGTTCCAGCACCTACGAGCAGTACTTC.